This is a list of T cell receptor beta chains from one sample in a study of cytotoxic CD8 clonotypes in ibrutinib-treated CLL. TCRdb's copy holds only in-frame clones and misses some; the assay was immunoSEQ multiplex PCR. The sample lists 65,000 to 85,000 clones; around nine tenths were seen once. Sequencing was performed on PBMCs, taken after 12 months of ibrutinib treatment. These receptors were obtained from a human donor with chronic lymphocytic leukemia. Each CDR3 is given with its conserved first and last residue. A D gene is named only where the DNA matches it firmly. Clone size is not always given. Where it is, it says once, few, many or a class for expanded clones.

length	V	D	size	J	CDR3	DNA
16	TRBV2	-	-	TRBJ1-4	CASSEKGDRLNEKLFF	TGTGCCAGCAGTGAAAAGGGAGACAGGCTTAATGAAAAACTGTTTTTT
13	TRBV14	-	-	TRBJ2-2	CASSPNSAGELFF	TGTGCCAGCAGCCCCAATAGCGCCGGGGAGCTGTTTTTT
13	TRBV27	TRBD1	-	TRBJ1-2	CASSTRTGGGYTF	TGTGCCAGCAGTACCAGGACAGGGGGTGGCTACACCTTC
14	TRBV5-6	-	-	TRBJ2-3	CASSFGVRTDTQYF	TGTGCCAGCAGCTTCGGGGTGCGCACAGATACGCAGTATTTT
15	TRBV10-3	-	-	TRBJ1-6	CAIRSGYSYNSPLHF	TGTGCCATCAGATCAGGGTACTCCTATAATTCACCCCTCCACTTT
15	TRBV5-6	-	few	TRBJ2-7	CASSRGQGRVYEQYF	TGTGCCAGCAGCCGCGGGCAGGGCAGGGTCTACGAGCAGTACTTC
17	TRBV5-1	TRBD2	-	TRBJ2-3	CASSLVGSGSGTDTQYF	TGCGCCAGCAGCTTGGTGGGTAGCGGGAGTGGCACAGATACGCAGTATTTT
14	TRBV6-1	-	-	TRBJ1-4	CASRKGQENEKLFF	TGTGCCAGCAGGAAGGGGCAGGAGAATGAAAAACTGTTTTTT
12	TRBV10-3	-	-	TRBJ2-5	CAISPDGETQYF	TGTGCCATCAGCCCCGACGGGGAGACCCAGTACTTC
15	TRBV9	TRBD2	once	TRBJ2-1	CASSAPRTSGSPPFF	TGTGCCAGCAGCGCACCCAGGACTAGCGGGAGTCCCCCATTCTTC
15	TRBV18	TRBD2	once	TRBJ2-1	CASSPLLAGVNEQFF	TGTGCCAGCTCACCATTACTAGCGGGAGTCAATGAGCAGTTCTTC
15	TRBV5-4	TRBD2	once	TRBJ2-7	CASQPGLAGVREQYF	TGTGCCAGCCAACCCGGCCTAGCGGGAGTCCGCGAGCAGTACTTC
14	TRBV30	-	-	TRBJ2-3	CAWSPQLGADTQYF	TGTGCCTGGAGTCCCCAGTTGGGGGCAGATACGCAGTATTTT
14	TRBV19	-	-	TRBJ1-3	CASTDRHSGNTIYF	TGTGCCAGTACGGACCGACACTCTGGAAACACCATATATTTT
13	TRBV6-1	-	-	TRBJ1-1	CASSGSSGTEAFF	TGTGCCAGCAGTGGCTCGTCCGGGACTGAAGCTTTCTTT
14	TRBV5-1	TRBD1	-	TRBJ1-2	CASSLVEGAAGYTF	TGCGCCAGCAGCTTGGTTGAGGGGGCGGCTGGCTACACCTTC
16	TRBV2	TRBD2	once	TRBJ2-2	CASQVGGSGNTGELFF	TGTGCCAGCCAGGTGGGCGGGAGTGGTAACACCGGGGAGCTGTTTTTT
13	TRBV4-3	-	-	TRBJ1-2	CASSQEFQGGYTF	TGCGCCAGCAGCCAAGAATTCCAGGGCGGCTACACCTTC
15	TRBV11-3	TRBD1	-	TRBJ1-1	CASSLTGQANTEAFF	TGTGCCAGCAGCCTAACGGGACAGGCGAACACTGAAGCTTTCTTT
14	TRBV4-2	-	once	TRBJ1-1	CASSQEKLNTEAFF	TGTGCCAGCAGCCAGGAGAAATTGAACACTGAAGCTTTCTTT
15	TRBV7-3	-	-	TRBJ2-3	CASSPVKERTDTQYF	TGTGCCAGCAGCCCCGTTAAGGAACGGACAGATACGCAGTATTTT
14	TRBV18	-	-	TRBJ2-5	CASSPPSSPETQYF	TGTGCCAGCTCACCACCGTCAAGTCCCGAGACCCAGTACTTC
14	TRBV11-1	TRBD1	-	TRBJ2-7	CASSSPGQSYEQYF	TGTGCCAGCAGCTCACCGGGACAGTCCTACGAGCAGTACTTC
14	TRBV5-1	-	-	TRBJ2-1	CASSLGGAYNEQFF	TGCGCCAGCAGCTTGGGAGGGGCCTACAATGAGCAGTTCTTC
18	TRBV19	-	-	TRBJ2-3	CASSRPGSGGLVPDTQYF	TGTGCCAGTAGCCGCCCGGGCTCAGGGGGACTAGTACCAGATACGCAGTATTTT
13	TRBV5-1	TRBD1	-	TRBJ2-7	CASSLDRGHEQYF	TGCGCCAGCAGCTTGGACAGGGGGCACGAGCAGTACTTC
14	TRBV5-1	-	-	TRBJ2-7	CASSLETESYEQYF	TGCGCCAGCAGCTTGGAAACGGAATCCTACGAGCAGTACTTC